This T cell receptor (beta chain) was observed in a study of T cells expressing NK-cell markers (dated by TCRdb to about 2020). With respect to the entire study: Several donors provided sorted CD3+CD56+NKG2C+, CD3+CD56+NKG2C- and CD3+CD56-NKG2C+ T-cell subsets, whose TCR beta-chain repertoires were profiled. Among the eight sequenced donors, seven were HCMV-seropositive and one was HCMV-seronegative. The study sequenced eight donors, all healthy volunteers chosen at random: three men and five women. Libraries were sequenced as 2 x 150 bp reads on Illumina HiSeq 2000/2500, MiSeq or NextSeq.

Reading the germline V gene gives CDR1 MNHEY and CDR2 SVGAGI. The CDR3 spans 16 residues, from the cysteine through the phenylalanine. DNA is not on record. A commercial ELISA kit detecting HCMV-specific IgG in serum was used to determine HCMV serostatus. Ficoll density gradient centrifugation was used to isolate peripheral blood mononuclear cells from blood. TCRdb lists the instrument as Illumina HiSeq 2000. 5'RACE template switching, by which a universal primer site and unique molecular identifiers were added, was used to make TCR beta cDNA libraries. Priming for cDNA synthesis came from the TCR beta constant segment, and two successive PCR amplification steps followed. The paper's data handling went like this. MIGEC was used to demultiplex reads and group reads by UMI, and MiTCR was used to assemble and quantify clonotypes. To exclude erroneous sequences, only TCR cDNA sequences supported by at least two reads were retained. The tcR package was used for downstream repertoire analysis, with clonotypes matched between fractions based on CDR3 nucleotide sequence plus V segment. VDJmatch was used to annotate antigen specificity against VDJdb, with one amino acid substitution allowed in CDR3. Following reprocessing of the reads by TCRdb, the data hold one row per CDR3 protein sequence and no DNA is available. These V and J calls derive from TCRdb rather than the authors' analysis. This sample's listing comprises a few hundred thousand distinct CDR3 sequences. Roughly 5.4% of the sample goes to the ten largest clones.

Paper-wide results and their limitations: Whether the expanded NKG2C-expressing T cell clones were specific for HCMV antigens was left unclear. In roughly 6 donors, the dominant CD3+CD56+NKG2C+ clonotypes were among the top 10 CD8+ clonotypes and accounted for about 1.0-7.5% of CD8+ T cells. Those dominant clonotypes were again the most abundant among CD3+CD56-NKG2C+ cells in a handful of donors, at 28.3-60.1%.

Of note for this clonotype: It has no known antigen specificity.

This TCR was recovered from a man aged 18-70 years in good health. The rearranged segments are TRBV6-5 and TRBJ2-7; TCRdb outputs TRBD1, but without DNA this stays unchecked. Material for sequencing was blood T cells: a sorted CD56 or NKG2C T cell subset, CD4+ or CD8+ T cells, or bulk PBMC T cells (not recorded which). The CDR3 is CASSYSSDRVSNEQYF.